A single T cell receptor (beta chain) is shown here with its context. Primers used in a second PCR of about 7 to 12 cycles were a sample-barcoded 5' primer and a J-beta primer mix. Each cDNA molecule was tagged by a template-switch adaptor that had 12 random nucleotides. TCRdb recomputed calls from the 5' RACE reads with MiXCR, one row per CDR3 protein. This table holds about 290,000 distinct CDR3 sequences, roughly 27% found once. The record originates from a study of blood T cells in healthy people across ages. The germline V gene has CDR1 MDHEN and CDR2 SYDVKM. This CDR3 is built from 12 residues. Trimming removed 5 bases from V and 1 base from J, with 5 bases in between.

This chain uses TRBV28 with TRBJ1-1; D is ambiguous. The clonotype was recovered from a woman in her 70s in good health. Material for sequencing was blood. CDR3 residues: CASSDQNTEAFF. The CDR3 DNA follows: TGTGCCAGCAGTGATCAGAACACTGAAGCTTTCTTT. The full variable domain, its missing parts supplied by reference TRBV28 and TRBJ1-1, is DVKVTQSSRYLVKRTGEKVFLECVQDMDHENMFWYRQDPGLGLRLIYFSYDVKMKEKGDIPEGYSVSREKKERFSLILESASTNQTSMYLCASSDQNTEAFFGQGTRLTVV.